This entry lists 7 T cell receptor beta chains sequenced from one sample in a study of T-cell memory formation after mild COVID-19. A single record per CDR3 protein comes from TCRdb applying MiXCR to the 5' RACE reads. Among 180,000 or so distinct CDR3 sequences, approximately 16% were seen once, and the ten largest hold about 2%. The specimen was PBMCs or a T cell subset sorted from them (not recorded which). These receptor sequences come from an adult woman who had mild COVID-19 (a few samples of this study predate the infection). Cell type and time point are not known.

A few counts support this clonotype. This chain uses TRBV11-2 with TRBJ2-1; no definite D call. Per germline, CDR1 SGHAT and CDR2 FQNNGV. This CDR3 region has 15 residues. V was shortened by 6 bases and J by 1 base, with 13 bases between the two germline ends. The CDR3 loop is CASSRSMVSYNEQFF. DNA for the CDR3: TGTGCCAGCAGTCGTAGCATGGTGTCCTACAATGAGCAGTTCTTC.

This sequence joins TRBV5-1 and TRBJ2-1; D is perhaps TRBD2 (7 bases). The V gene's germline CDR1 is SGHRS and CDR2 YFSETQ. V lost 4 bases and J 5 bases, leaving 16 bases between the germline ends. The CDR3 contains 15 residues. CDR3: CASSPGGNLDNEQFF. The CDR3 nucleotides read TGCGCCAGCAGCCCGGGGGGCAACCTCGACAATGAGCAGTTCTTC.

The CDR3 protein is CAIRAGTGVSTEAFF. CDR3 coding DNA: TGTGCCATCAGGGCCGGGACAGGGGTATCGACTGAAGCTTTCTTT. This chain links TRBV10-3 with TRBJ1-1, with 10 positions matching TRBD1. There are 15 residues in the CDR3. Germline CDR1 and CDR2: ENHRY and SYGVKD. Losses at the gene ends were 6 bases for V and 5 bases for J; bases not matched to a gene: 9.

The table lists this clonotype with a few counts. The CDR3 nucleotides are TGTGCCAGCAGCCAAGCCGGGTATGGCTCCTACAATGAGCAGTTCTTC. Protein product: CASSQAGYGSYNEQFF. This chain links TRBV3-1 with TRBJ2-1; no clear D. The CDR3 is made up of 16 amino acids. Trimming removed 1 base from V and 0 bases from J, with 10 bases in between. Per germline, CDR1 LGHDT and CDR2 YNNKEL (reference sequence).

This clonotype has only a few counts. The chain carries TRBV7-8 and TRBJ2-2; D assignment may be TRBD1 or TRBD2 (6 bases each). Germline V gene sequence: CDR1 SGHVS, CDR2 FQNEAQ. The V gene lost 2 bases and the J gene lost 4 bases, with 11 bases spanning the gap. This CDR3 contains 15 residues. The CDR3 DNA is TGTGCCAGCAGCTTATGGGGGGCCCGCACCGGGGAGCTGTTTTTT. Amino acid sequence: CASSLWGARTGELFF.

This clonotype has more than one count but fewer than ten. V gene TRBV18 combines with J gene TRBJ2-3, with unresolved D. V was cut by 3 bases and J by 1 base, with 14 bases left in between. The CDR3 contains 16 residues. From germline, CDR1 is KGHSH and CDR2 LQKENI. The CDR3 DNA follows: TGTGCCAGCTCACCTGACGCTAAGCCGGGCACAGATACGCAGTATTTT. Its translation: CASSPDAKPGTDTQYF.

This clonotype appeared a few times. V and J are TRBV20-1 and TRBJ1-4, with TRBD1 matching 8 bases. The CDR3 length is 16 residues. The V gene's germline CDR1 is DFQATT and CDR2 SNEGSKA (reference sequence). Trimming took 5 bases from V and 7 from J; bases not matched to a gene: 15. Here the CDR3 reads CSAPHPQGARGEKLFF. CDR3 coding DNA: TGCAGTGCTCCTCACCCTCAGGGGGCGCGAGGTGAAAAACTGTTTTTT.